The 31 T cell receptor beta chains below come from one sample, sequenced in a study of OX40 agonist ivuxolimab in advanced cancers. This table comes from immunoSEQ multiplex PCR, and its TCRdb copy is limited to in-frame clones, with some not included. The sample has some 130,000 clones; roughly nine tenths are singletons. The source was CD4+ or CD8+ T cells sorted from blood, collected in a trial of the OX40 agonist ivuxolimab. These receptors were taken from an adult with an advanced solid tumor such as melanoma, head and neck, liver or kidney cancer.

In nucleotides, the CDR3 is TGTGCCAGCAGGTACGGGGGGGAGTACTACGAGCAGTACTTC. Translated, it gives CASRYGGEYYEQYF. J is TRBJ2-7 and V is TRBV6-5; 8 nucleotides align to TRBD2. This CDR3 has 14 residues. Germline assignment: CDR1 MNHEY and CDR2 SVGAGI. Trimming removed 6 bases from V and 3 bases from J; junction bases left unmatched: 7.

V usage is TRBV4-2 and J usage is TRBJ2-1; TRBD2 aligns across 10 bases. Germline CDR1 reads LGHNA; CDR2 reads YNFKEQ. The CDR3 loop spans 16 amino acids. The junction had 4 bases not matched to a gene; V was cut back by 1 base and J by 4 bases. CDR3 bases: TGTGCCAGCAGCCAAGCTGTTAGCGGGGGGTACAATGAGCAGTTCTTC. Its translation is CASSQAVSGGYNEQFF.

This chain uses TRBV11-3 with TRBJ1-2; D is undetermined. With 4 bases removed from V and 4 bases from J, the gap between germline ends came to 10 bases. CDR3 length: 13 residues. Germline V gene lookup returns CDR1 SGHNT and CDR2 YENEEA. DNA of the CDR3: TGTGCCAGCAGCTCCTCGACCGGCTATGGCTACACCTTC. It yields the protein CASSSSTGYGYTF.

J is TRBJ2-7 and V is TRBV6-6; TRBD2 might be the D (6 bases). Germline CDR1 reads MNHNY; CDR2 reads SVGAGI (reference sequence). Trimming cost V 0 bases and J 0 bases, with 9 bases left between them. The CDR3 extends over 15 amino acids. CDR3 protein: CASSYSGGSSYEQYF. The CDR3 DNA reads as TGTGCCAGCAGTTACTCGGGGGGATCCTCCTACGAGCAGTACTTC.

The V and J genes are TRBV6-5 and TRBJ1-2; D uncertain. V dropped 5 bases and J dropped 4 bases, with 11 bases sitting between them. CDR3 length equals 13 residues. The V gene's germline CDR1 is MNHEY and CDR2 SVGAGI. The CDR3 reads CASSRTELYGYTF. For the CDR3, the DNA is TGTGCCAGCAGTCGGACGGAACTCTATGGCTACACCTTC.

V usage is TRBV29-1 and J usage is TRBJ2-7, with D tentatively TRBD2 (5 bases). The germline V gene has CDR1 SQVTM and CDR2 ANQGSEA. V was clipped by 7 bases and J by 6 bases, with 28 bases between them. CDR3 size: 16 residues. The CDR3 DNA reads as TGCAGCGCTGAGGGAACGGAGGAGGTTGGTGGATTCGAGCAGTACTTC. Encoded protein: CSAEGTEEVGGFEQYF.

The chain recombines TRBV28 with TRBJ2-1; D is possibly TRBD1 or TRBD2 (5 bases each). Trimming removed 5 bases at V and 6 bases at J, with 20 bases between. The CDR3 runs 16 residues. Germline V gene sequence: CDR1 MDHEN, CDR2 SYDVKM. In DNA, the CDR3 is TGTGCCAGCAGTACGAATTACCCCCGGGGCCCCAATGAGCAGTTCTTC. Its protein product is CASSTNYPRGPNEQFF.

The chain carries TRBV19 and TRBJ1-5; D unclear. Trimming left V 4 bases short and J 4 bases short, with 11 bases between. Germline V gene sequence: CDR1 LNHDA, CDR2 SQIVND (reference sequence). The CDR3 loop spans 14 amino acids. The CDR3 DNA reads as TGTGCCAGTAGTACGTTTCGGACGAATCAGCCCCAGCATTTT. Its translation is CASSTFRTNQPQHF.

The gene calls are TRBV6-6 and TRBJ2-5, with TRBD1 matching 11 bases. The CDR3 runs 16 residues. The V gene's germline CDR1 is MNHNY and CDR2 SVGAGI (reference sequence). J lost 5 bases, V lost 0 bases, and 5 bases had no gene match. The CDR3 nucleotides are TGTGCCAGCAGTTACTCGAAGGACAGGGGGCGGGAGACCCAGTACTTC. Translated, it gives CASSYSKDRGRETQYF.

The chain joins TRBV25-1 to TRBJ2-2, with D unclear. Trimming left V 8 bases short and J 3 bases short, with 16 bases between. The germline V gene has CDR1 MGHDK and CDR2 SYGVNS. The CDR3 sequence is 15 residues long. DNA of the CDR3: TGTGCCAGCCAATCCATCGAACGGGACACCGGGGAGCTGTTTTTT. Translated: CASQSIERDTGELFF. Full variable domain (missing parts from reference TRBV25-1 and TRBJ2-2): EADIYQTPRYLVIGTGKKITLECSQTMGHDKMYWYQQDPGMELHLIHYSYGVNSTEKGDLSSESTVSRIRTEHFPLTLESARPSHTSQYLCASQSIERDTGELFFGEGSRLTVL.

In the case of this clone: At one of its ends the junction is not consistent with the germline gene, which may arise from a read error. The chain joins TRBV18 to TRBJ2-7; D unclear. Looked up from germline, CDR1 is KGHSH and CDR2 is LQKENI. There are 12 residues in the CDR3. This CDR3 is CASSPQPYEQYF. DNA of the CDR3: TGTGCCAGCTCGCCACAGCCCTACGAGCAGTACTTC.

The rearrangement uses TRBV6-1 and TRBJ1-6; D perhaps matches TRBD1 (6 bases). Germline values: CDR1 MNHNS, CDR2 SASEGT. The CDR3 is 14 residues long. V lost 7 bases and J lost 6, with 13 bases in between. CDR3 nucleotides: TGTGCCAGCATCGTGGCAGGGGTTAATTCACCCCTCCACTTT. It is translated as CASIVAGVNSPLHF.

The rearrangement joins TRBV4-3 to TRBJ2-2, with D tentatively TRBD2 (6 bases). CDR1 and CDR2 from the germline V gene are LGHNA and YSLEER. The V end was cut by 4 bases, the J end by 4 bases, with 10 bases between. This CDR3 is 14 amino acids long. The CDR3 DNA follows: TGCGCCAGCAGCCTTGTTAGCGGCACCGGGGAGCTGTTTTTT. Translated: CASSLVSGTGELFF.

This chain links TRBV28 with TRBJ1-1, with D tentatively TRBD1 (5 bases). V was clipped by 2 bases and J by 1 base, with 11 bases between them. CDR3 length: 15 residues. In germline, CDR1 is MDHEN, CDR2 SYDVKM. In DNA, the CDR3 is TGTGCCAGCAGTTTAGGGGACGGATGGAACACTGAAGCTTTCTTT. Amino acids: CASSLGDGWNTEAFF.

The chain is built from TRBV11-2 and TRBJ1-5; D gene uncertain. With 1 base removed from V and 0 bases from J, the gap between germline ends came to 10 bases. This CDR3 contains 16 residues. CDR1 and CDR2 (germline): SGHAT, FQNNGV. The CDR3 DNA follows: TGTGCCAGCAGCTTAGTGGGAGGGATTAGCAATCAGCCCCAGCATTTT. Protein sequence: CASSLVGGISNQPQHF.

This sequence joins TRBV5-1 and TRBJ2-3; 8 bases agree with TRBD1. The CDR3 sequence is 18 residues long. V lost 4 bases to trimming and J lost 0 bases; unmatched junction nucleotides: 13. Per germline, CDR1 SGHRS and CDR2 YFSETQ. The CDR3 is CASSKGQALVSSTDTQYF. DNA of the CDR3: TGCGCCAGCAGCAAGGGACAGGCCCTAGTCTCTAGCACAGATACGCAGTATTTT.

The CDR3 is CASSLGGGPSTDTQYF. Written as DNA, the CDR3 is TGTGCCAGCAGCCTAGGGGGCGGACCTAGCACAGATACGCAGTATTTT. The chain joins TRBV7-2 to TRBJ2-3; 7 bases match TRBD1. CDR3 length equals 16 residues. V trimming: 5 bases; J trimming: 0 bases; junction bases outside the gene matches: 8. Germline CDR1 reads SGHTA; CDR2 reads FQGNSA.

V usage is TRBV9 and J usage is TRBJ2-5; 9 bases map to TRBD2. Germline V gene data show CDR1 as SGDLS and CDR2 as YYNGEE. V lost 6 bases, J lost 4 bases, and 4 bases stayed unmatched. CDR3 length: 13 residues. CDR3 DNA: TGTGCCAGCAATCGAGCGGGGGGAGAGACCCAGTACTTC. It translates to CASNRAGGETQYF.

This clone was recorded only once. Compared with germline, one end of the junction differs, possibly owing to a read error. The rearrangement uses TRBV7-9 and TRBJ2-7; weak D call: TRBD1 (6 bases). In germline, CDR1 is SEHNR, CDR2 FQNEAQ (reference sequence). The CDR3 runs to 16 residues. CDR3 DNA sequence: TGTGCCAGCAGCCTAACCACTCCGGGACACTCCAACGAGCAGTACTTC. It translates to CASSLTTPGHSNEQYF.

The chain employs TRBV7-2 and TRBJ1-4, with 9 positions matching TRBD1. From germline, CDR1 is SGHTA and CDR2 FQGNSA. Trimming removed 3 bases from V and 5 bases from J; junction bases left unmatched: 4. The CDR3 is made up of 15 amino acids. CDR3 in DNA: TGTGCCAGCAGCTTGGGCGGGACAGGGAATGAAAAACTGTTTTTT. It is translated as CASSLGGTGNEKLFF.

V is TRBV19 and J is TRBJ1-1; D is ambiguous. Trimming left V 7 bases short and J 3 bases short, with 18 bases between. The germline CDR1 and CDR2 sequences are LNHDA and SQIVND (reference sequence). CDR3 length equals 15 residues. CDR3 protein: CASIPRPGPDTEAFF. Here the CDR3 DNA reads TGTGCCAGTATCCCTCGTCCGGGCCCGGACACTGAAGCTTTCTTT. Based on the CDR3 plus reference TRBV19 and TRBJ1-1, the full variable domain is DGGITQSPKYLFRKEGQNVTLSCEQNLNHDAMYWYRQDPGQGLRLIYYSQIVNDFQKGDIAEGYSVSREKKESFPLTVTSAQKNPTAFYLCASIPRPGPDTEAFFGQGTRLTVV.

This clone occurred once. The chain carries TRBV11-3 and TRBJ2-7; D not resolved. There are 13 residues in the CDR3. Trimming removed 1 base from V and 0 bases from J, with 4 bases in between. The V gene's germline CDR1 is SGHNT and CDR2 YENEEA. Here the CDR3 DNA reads TGTGCCAGCAGCTTAGCCCACTCCTACGAGCAGTACTTC. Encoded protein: CASSLAHSYEQYF.

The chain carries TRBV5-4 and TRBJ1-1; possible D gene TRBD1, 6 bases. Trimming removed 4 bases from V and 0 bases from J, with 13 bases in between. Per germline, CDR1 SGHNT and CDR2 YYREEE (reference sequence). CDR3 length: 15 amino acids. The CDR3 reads CASSLETGMNTEAFF. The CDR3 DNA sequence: TGTGCCAGCAGCCTCGAGACAGGAATGAACACTGAAGCTTTCTTT.

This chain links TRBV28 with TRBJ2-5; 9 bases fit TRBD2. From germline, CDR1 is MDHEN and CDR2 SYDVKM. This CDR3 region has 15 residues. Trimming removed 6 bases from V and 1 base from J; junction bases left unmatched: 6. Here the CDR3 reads CASSVGGGAQETQYF. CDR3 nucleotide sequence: TGTGCCAGCAGCGTGGGCGGGGGGGCCCAAGAGACCCAGTACTTC.

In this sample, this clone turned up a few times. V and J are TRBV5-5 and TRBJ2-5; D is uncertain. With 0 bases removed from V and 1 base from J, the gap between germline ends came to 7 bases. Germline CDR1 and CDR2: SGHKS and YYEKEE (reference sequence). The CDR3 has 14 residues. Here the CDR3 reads CASSLVLFQETQYF. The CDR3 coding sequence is TGTGCCAGCAGCTTGGTTCTATTCCAAGAGACCCAGTACTTC.

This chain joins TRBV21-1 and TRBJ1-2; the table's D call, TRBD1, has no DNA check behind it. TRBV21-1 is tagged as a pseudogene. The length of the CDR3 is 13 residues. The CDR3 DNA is TGTGCCAGCAGGGACAGGGATAATGATGGCTACACCTTC. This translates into CASRDRDNDGYTF.

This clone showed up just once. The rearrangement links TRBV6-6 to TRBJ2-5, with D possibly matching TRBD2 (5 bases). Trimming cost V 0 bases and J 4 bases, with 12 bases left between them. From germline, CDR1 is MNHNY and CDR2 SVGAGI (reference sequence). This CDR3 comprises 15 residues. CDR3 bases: TGTGCCAGCAGTTACTCGACTACTCGCCCAGAGACCCAGTACTTC. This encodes CASSYSTTRPETQYF.

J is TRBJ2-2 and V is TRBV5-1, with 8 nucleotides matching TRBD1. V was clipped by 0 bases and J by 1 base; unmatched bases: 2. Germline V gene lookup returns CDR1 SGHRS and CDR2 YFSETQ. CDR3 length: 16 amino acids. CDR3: CASSLAGTGNTGELFF. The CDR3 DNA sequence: TGCGCCAGCAGCTTGGCCGGGACAGGGAACACCGGGGAGCTGTTTTTT.

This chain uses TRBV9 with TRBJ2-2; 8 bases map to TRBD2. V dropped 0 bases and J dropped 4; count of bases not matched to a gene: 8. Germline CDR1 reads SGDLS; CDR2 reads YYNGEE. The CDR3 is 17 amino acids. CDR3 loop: CASSVGGGGHSTGELFF. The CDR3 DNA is TGTGCCAGCAGCGTAGGAGGCGGGGGGCATTCCACCGGGGAGCTGTTTTTT.

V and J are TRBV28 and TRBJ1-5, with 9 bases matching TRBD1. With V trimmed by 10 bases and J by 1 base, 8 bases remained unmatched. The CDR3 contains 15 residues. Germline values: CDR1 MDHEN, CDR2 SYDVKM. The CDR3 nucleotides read TGTGCCATCTTACAGGGGGCGTTGAGCAATCAGCCCCAGCATTTT. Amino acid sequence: CAILQGALSNQPQHF.

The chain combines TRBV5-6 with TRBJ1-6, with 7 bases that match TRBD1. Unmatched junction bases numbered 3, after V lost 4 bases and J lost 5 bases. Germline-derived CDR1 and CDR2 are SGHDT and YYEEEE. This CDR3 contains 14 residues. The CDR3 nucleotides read TGTGCCAGCAGCACGGGACAGAATAATTCACCCCTCCACTTT. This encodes CASSTGQNNSPLHF. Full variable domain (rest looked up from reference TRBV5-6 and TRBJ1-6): DAGVTQSPTHLIKTRGQQVTLRCSPKSGHDTVSWYQQALGQGPQFIFQYYEEEERQRGNFPDRFSGHQFPNYSSELNVNALLLGDSALYLCASSTGQNNSPLHFGNGTRLTVT.